This is a list of T cell receptor beta chains from one sample in a study of blood T cell repertoires in COVID-19. Here immunoSEQ multiplex PCR was the method, and the copy in TCRdb shows in-frame clones only, minus some. This table holds 350,000 to 500,000 clones, 70% to 90% found once. The sequencing sample was made of PBMCs or T cells enriched from blood (not recorded which). All receptors come from a woman aged 18 to 35 who had been exposed to COVID-19. The conserved cysteine and the conserved F or W are not part of the CDR3 here.

v_call cdr3_aa
TRBV2 ASSELGQGAPTEAF
TRBV25-1 ASTDSSTNEKLF
TRBV7-2 ASRRTGAYEQY
TRBV13 ASSFTTSGSTDTQY
TRBV7-9 ASSPGGTVGTYEQY
TRBV30 AWSVRSGDNEQF
TRBV6-5 ASKAGAGAF
TRBV12-5 ASGSPGNTEAF
TRBV28 ASTTVIAVRTTYEQY
TRBV28 ASSFPGGGQGNTIY
TRBV11-2 ASSSRGIYEQY
TRBV6-5 ASSRRDSANEQY
TRBV5-1 ASSLPRNRSSGANVLT
TRBV10-3 AISDGWETQY
TRBV13 ASSHPRREGGHEQY
TRBV28 ASSFPGTRNEQF
TRBV7-3 ASSSGLAGFTDTQY
TRBV27 ASSPAGHLTNTGELF
TRBV28 ASSPPGDWYEPNYGYT
TRBV6-5 ASRDDRLAEAF
TRBV24-1 ATSDFRGVNEQF
TRBV2 ASTSESNQPQH
TRBV15 ATSPTGQTYNEQF
TRBV9 ASSPYRELANYGYT
TRBV9 ASSEAGGADTQY
TRBV18 ASSPPSTLEQY
TRBV4-1 ASSHSAGAVYEKLF
TRBV28 ASKRQVPETQY
TRBV11-3 ASSERGRNEQF
TRBV5-1 ASSLAGQGETQY
TRBV6-2/TRBV6-3 ASSYARGQEINYGYT
TRBV18 ASSPPTGRYTEAF
TRBV28 ASRGGVEAF
TRBV7-9 ASYKGHNTEAF
TRBV28 ASTSAGGFYEQY
TRBV27 ARGRGLGEKLF
TRBV28 ASSPYLTGLRDEQF
TRBV12-3/TRBV12-4 ASSLRVFTEAF
TRBV11-2 ASSWKGIRTNTGELF